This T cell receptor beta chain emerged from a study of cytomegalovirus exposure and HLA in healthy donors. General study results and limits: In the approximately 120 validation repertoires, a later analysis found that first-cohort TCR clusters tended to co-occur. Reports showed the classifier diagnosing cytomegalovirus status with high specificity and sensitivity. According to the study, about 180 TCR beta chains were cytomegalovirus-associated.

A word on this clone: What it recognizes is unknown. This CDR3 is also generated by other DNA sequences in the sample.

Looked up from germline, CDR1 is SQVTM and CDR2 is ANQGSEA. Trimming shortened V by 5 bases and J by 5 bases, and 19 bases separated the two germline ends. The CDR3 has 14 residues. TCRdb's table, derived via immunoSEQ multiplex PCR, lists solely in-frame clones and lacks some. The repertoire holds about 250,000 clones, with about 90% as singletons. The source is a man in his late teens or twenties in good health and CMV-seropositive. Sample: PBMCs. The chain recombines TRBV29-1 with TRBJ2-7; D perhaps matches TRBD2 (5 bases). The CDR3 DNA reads TGCAGCGTTAGCCTGGGCGGGCCGGTAGACGAGCAGTACTTC. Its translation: CSVSLGGPVDEQYF.